This T cell receptor (beta chain) was captured by sequencing in a study of blood T cell repertoires in COVID-19 (dated by TCRdb to 2020 to 2022). For context, the study as a whole: Samples covering the acute and convalescent phases of COVID-19 were provided by collaborators in the United States, Italy and Spain. The material from the prospective study consisted of cDNA or gDNA derived from T cells, B-cell-depleted T cells, or PBMCs. The samples were drawn from two sources: the first 160 participants of the ongoing ImmuneRACE study, and some 1,300 subjects contributed by 6 global collaborators. Subjects who had been exposed to COVID-19, were actively infected with it, or had recovered from it provided the deeply sampled blood TCRbeta repertoires that made up the dataset. A de-identified subject ID, COVID-19 status, age in years and sex were almost always included in the sample metadata. Where available, HLA class I and class II types were obtained from metadata supplied by the sample provider rather than from assay-based typing. The repertoires were released in a freely available public database intended as a resource for research on the immune response to SARS-CoV-2. Study-level results and caveats: The amount of clinical and demographic metadata varied by source and participant and was provided uncurated.

There are 15 amino acids in the CDR3, from cysteine to phenylalanine inclusive. Just CDR3 DNA is preserved here, 45 bases in frame from base 1. In the germline V gene, CDR1 corresponds to LGHNA and CDR2 to YSLEER. The germline V end is reduced by 2 bases and the J end by 3 bases; junction bases left unmatched: 3. TCRbeta CDR3 regions were amplified from genomic DNA using the immunoSEQ Assay, a bias-controlled multiplex PCR. The paper's data handling went like this. The number of nucleated cells in each sample was estimated from the amplification of reference gene primers within the assay. Sequence reads were collapsed and filtered to measure the absolute abundance of every unique TCRbeta CDR3 rearrangement. For each sample, productive Simpson clonality was calculated as the square root of Simpson's diversity index across productive rearrangements. Sourced from immuneACCESS, this table was stored by TCRdb with only in-frame sequences that have V and J called. A share of the clones is absent; for the studies checked, an unresolved V gene accounts for under half, and the remainder has no known explanation. V, J and clone size reflect that table, while D and trimming were determined from the DNA. The sample table lists a few hundred thousand clones, around 79% of them with a count of one. The top ten clones comprise about 3.5% of the sample.

In regard to this clone: It lacks a known antigen. No much larger clonotype is one base removed from it; base qualities were not supplied.

The collaborating institutions used their own protocols to collect whole blood in K2EDTA tubes. For TCRbeta analysis, collaborators shipped samples in one of three forms: frozen whole blood, isolated PBMCs, or DNA extracted from either of those sample types. The sequenced sample was peripheral blood. This receptor was taken from a woman aged 80 or over with acute or convalescent COVID-19. The sequence is built from TRBV4-3 and TRBJ1-4; 7 bases in the middle match TRBD1. The DNA reads TGCGCCAGCAGCCAAAGGGACAGCTCTAATGAAAAACTGTTTTTT. This encodes CASSQRDSSNEKLFF.